A selection of T cell receptor beta chains follows, all from one sample in a study of blood T cell repertoires in COVID-19. Some clones are missing from TCRdb's copy, which holds only in-frame ones; the method was immunoSEQ multiplex PCR. The table has some 100,000 clones, 75% to 90% seen once. What was sequenced was peripheral blood. These receptors were obtained from a human donor with active COVID-19. The donor label of this sample is uncertain. Both conserved end residues are part of each CDR3. Fields, in order: clone size, J gene, V gene, CDR3 length, D gene, CDR3 DNA, CDR3 protein. A D gene is named only where the DNA matches it firmly. Rows may omit the clone size; those that give it use once, few, many or a size class.

clone size: .
J gene: TRBJ2-4
V gene: TRBV19
CDR3 length: 17
D gene: TRBD2
CDR3 DNA: TGTGCCAGTAGTAGGGACGGCAGCGGGGTAGCCAAAAACATTCAGTACTTC
CDR3 protein: CASSRDGSGVAKNIQYF

clone size: .
J gene: TRBJ1-1
V gene: TRBV15
CDR3 length: 13
D gene: TRBD1
CDR3 DNA: TGTGCCACCTCGACAGGGGAGGTCACTGAAGCTTTCTTT
CDR3 protein: CATSTGEVTEAFF

clone size: .
J gene: TRBJ1-2
V gene: TRBV9
CDR3 length: 12
D gene: .
CDR3 DNA: TGTGCCAGCAGCGTAGCAGGGTTTGGCTACACCTTC
CDR3 protein: CASSVAGFGYTF

clone size: .
J gene: TRBJ2-3
V gene: TRBV6-2/TRBV6-3
CDR3 length: 17
D gene: .
CDR3 DNA: TGTGCCAGCAGTCTCTATTCCGGGACACTGGGGGCAGATACGCAGTATTTT
CDR3 protein: CASSLYSGTLGADTQYF

clone size: .
J gene: TRBJ2-1
V gene: TRBV7-9
CDR3 length: 15
D gene: TRBD2
CDR3 DNA: TGTGCCAGCAGCTTAAGCGGGGGCCAGGTGTATGAGCAGTTCTTC
CDR3 protein: CASSLSGGQVYEQFF

clone size: .
J gene: TRBJ2-3
V gene: TRBV19
CDR3 length: 13
D gene: .
CDR3 DNA: TGTGCCAGTAGTAACAGGTTTACAGATACGCAGTATTTT
CDR3 protein: CASSNRFTDTQYF

clone size: .
J gene: TRBJ1-6
V gene: TRBV3-1/TRBV3-2
CDR3 length: 17
D gene: .
CDR3 DNA: TGTGCCAGCAGCCATTCGGCCGGACATTTGAAGGGTTCACCCCTCCACTTT
CDR3 protein: CASSHSAGHLKGSPLHF

clone size: .
J gene: TRBJ2-7
V gene: TRBV19
CDR3 length: 15
D gene: .
CDR3 DNA: TGTGCCAGTAGTCACGCGGACAGGAGGGCCTACGAGCAGTACTTC
CDR3 protein: CASSHADRRAYEQYF

clone size: .
J gene: TRBJ1-3
V gene: TRBV6-1
CDR3 length: 15
D gene: .
CDR3 DNA: TGTGCCAGCAGTGAAGAATCAGGGGCTGGAAACACCATATATTTT
CDR3 protein: CASSEESGAGNTIYF

clone size: .
J gene: TRBJ1-5
V gene: TRBV4-1
CDR3 length: 14
D gene: .
CDR3 DNA: TGCGCCAGCAGCTCCGGGGGTAGCAATCAGCCCCAGCATTTT
CDR3 protein: CASSSGGSNQPQHF

clone size: few
J gene: TRBJ2-5
V gene: TRBV12-5
CDR3 length: 16
D gene: TRBD1
CDR3 DNA: TGTGCTAGTGGTTTGGTACTGGGGGACAGGGGAGAGACCCAGTACTTC
CDR3 protein: CASGLVLGDRGETQYF

clone size: .
J gene: TRBJ1-6
V gene: TRBV7-3
CDR3 length: 15
D gene: .
CDR3 DNA: TGTGCCAGCAGCTTAAGCGGGACCAATAATTCACCCCTCCACTTT
CDR3 protein: CASSLSGTNNSPLHF

clone size: .
J gene: TRBJ1-5
V gene: TRBV19
CDR3 length: 14
D gene: TRBD1
CDR3 DNA: TGTGCCAGTAGTATTGGGACAGGGAATCAGCCCCAGCATTTT
CDR3 protein: CASSIGTGNQPQHF

clone size: .
J gene: TRBJ1-4
V gene: TRBV7-9
CDR3 length: 14
D gene: .
CDR3 DNA: TGTGCCAGCAGCTTCCTGACAGAGAATGAAAAACTGTTTTTT
CDR3 protein: CASSFLTENEKLFF

clone size: .
J gene: TRBJ1-2
V gene: TRBV7-8
CDR3 length: 14
D gene: TRBD1
CDR3 DNA: TGTGCCAGCCGTCGACAGGGAGCTAACTATGGCTACACCTTC
CDR3 protein: CASRRQGANYGYTF

clone size: .
J gene: TRBJ2-7
V gene: TRBV27
CDR3 length: 13
D gene: .
CDR3 DNA: TGTGCCAGCAGCCCGGACGGGACCTACGAGCAGTACTTC
CDR3 protein: CASSPDGTYEQYF

clone size: .
J gene: TRBJ1-4
V gene: TRBV28
CDR3 length: 15
D gene: TRBD1
CDR3 DNA: TGTGCCAGCAGTTTATCAGGACAGGGAGGTGAAAAACTGTTTTTT
CDR3 protein: CASSLSGQGGEKLFF

clone size: .
J gene: TRBJ1-5
V gene: TRBV28
CDR3 length: 17
D gene: .
CDR3 DNA: TGTGCCAGCAGTCCGTGGAGGGGCCAGGCCTTTGTCCAGCCCCAGCATTTT
CDR3 protein: CASSPWRGQAFVQPQHF

clone size: once
J gene: TRBJ1-4
V gene: TRBV27
CDR3 length: 17
D gene: .
CDR3 DNA: TGTGCCAGCAGTGGTACGGGACTTGGGGTGTCTAATGAAAAACTGTTTTTT
CDR3 protein: CASSGTGLGVSNEKLFF

clone size: .
J gene: TRBJ2-3
V gene: TRBV4-1
CDR3 length: 16
D gene: TRBD1
CDR3 DNA: TGCGCCAGCAGCCGCCGGACAGGGGGAGGCACAGATACGCAGTATTTT
CDR3 protein: CASSRRTGGGTDTQYF

clone size: .
J gene: TRBJ2-5
V gene: TRBV19
CDR3 length: 12
D gene: TRBD2
CDR3 DNA: TGTGCCAGCCGACTAGCGGGAGAGACCCAGTACTTC
CDR3 protein: CASRLAGETQYF

clone size: .
J gene: TRBJ1-1
V gene: TRBV29-1
CDR3 length: 13
D gene: .
CDR3 DNA: TGCAGCGGTTACAGGGTTGGCGCATCGGAAGCTTTCTTT
CDR3 protein: CSGYRVGASEAFF